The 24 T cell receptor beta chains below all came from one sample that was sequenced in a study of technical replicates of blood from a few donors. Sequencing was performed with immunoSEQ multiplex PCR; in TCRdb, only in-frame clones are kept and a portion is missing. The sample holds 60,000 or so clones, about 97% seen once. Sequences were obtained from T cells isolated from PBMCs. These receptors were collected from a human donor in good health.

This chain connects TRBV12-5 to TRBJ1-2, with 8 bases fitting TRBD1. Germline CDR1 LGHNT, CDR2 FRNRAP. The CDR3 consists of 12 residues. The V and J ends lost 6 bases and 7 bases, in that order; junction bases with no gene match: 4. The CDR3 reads CASGPDRVGYTF. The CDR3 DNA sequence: TGTGCTAGTGGCCCGGACAGGGTTGGCTACACCTTC.

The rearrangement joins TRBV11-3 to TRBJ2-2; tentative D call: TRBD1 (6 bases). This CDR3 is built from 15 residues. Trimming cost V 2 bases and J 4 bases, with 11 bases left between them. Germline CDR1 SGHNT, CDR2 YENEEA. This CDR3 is CASSLNTGITGELFF. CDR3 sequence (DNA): TGTGCCAGCAGCTTAAATACAGGGATCACCGGGGAGCTGTTTTTT.

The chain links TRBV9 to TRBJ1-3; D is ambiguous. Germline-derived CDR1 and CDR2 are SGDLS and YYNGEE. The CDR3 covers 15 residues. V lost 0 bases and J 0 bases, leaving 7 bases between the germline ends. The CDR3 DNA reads TGTGCCAGCAGCGTAGGGCAGATCTCTGGAAACACCATATATTTT. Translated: CASSVGQISGNTIYF.

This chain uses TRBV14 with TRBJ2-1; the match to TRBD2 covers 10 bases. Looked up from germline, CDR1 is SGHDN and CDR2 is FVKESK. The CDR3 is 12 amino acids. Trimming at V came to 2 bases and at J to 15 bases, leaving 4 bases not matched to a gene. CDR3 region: CASSQIAGGMFF. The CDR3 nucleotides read TGTGCCAGCAGCCAAATAGCGGGAGGTATGTTCTTC.

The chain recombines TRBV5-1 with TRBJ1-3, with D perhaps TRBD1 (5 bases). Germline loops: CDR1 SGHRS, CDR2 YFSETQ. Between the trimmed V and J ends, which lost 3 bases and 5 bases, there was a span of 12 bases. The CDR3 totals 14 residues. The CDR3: CASSWEGNRNTIYF. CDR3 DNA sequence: TGCGCCAGCAGCTGGGAGGGGAATCGAAACACCATATATTTT.

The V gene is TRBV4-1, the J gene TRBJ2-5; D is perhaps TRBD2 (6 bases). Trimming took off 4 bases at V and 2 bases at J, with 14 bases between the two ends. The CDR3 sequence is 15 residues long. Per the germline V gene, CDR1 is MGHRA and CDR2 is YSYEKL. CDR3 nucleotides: TGCGCCAGCAGCCGCGGGACCACTAATCAAGAGACCCAGTACTTC. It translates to CASSRGTTNQETQYF.

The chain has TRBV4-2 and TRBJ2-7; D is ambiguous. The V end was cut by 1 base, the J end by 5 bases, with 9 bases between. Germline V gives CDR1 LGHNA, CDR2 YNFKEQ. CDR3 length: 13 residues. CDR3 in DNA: TGTGCCAGCAGCCAAGCACACCTCGACGAGCAGTACTTC. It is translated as CASSQAHLDEQYF.

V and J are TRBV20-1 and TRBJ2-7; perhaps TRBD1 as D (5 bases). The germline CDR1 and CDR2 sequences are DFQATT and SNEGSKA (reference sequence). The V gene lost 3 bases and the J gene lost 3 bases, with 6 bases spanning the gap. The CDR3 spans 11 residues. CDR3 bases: TGCAGTGCTAGCCAGGGCTACGAGCAGTACTTC. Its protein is CSASQGYEQYF.

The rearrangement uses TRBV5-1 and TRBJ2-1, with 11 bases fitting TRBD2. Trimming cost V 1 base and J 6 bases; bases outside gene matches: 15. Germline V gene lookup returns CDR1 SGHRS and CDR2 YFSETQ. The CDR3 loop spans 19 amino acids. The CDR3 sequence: CASSLSTSGKGGSRNEQFF. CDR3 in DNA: TGCGCCAGCAGCTTGTCGACTAGCGGGAAAGGGGGATCTCGCAATGAGCAGTTCTTC.

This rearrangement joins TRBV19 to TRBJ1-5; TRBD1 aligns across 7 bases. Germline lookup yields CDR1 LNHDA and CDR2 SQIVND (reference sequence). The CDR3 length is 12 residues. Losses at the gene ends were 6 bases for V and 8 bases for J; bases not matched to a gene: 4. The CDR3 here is CASRPTGKPQHF. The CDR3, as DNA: TGTGCCAGTAGACCGACAGGGAAGCCCCAGCATTTT.

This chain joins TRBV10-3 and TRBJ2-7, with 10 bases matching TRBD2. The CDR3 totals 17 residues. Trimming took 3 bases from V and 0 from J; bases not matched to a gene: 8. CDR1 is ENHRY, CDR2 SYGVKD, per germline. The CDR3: CAISDREKREGSYEQYF. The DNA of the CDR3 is TGTGCCATCAGTGATCGGGAAAAGCGGGAGGGCTCCTACGAGCAGTACTTC.

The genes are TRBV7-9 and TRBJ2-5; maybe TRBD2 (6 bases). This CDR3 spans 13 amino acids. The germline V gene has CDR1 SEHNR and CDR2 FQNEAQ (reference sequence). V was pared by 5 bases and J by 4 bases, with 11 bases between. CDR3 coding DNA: TGTGCCAGCAGCGCCCCAGCGGGAGAGACCCAGTACTTC. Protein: CASSAPAGETQYF.

CDR3 amino acids: CASSFPRLEAFF. The CDR3 DNA is TGTGCCAGCAGTTTCCCCAGGCTTGAAGCTTTCTTT. The J gene is TRBJ1-1, the V gene TRBV28; D unresolved. The CDR3 is 12 amino acids. Germline V gene lookup returns CDR1 MDHEN and CDR2 SYDVKM. V dropped 3 bases and J dropped 7 bases, with 9 bases sitting between them. The full variable domain, in which reference TRBV28 and TRBJ1-1 provide the parts outside the CDR3, is DVKVTQSSRYLVKRTGEKVFLECVQDMDHENMFWYRQDPGLGLRLIYFSYDVKMKEKGDIPEGYSVSREKKERFSLILESASTNQTSMYLCASSFPRLEAFFGQGTRLTVV.

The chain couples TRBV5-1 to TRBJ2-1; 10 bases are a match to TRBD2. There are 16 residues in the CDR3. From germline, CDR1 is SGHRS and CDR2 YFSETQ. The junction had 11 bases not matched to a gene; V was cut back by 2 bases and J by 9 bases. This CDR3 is CASSFGSSGSFIEQFF. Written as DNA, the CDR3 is TGCGCCAGCAGCTTCGGCTCTAGCGGGAGTTTTATTGAGCAGTTCTTC.

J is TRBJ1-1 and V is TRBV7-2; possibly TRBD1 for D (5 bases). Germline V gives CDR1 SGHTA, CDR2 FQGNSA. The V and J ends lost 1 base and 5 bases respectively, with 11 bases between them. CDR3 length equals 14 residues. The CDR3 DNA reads TGTGCCAGCAGCTTAGAAGGGGTGTGGACTGAAGCTTTCTTT. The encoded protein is CASSLEGVWTEAFF.

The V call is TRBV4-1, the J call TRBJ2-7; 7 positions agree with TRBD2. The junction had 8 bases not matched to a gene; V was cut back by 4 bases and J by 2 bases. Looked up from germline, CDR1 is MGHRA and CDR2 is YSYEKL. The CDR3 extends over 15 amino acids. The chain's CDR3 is CASSPPAGEPYEQYF. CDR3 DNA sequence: TGCGCCAGCAGCCCCCCGGCGGGAGAGCCCTACGAGCAGTACTTC.

CDR3 nucleotides: TGTGCCAGCAGTTTAGGGGGACTTCTCCATGGCTACACCTTC. Its protein product is CASSLGGLLHGYTF. The chain employs TRBV27 and TRBJ1-2; TRBD1 might be the D (5 bases). CDR1 and CDR2 (germline): MNHEY, SMNVEV (reference sequence). Trimming shortened V by 2 bases and J by 6 bases, and 13 bases separated the two germline ends. This CDR3 contains 14 residues.

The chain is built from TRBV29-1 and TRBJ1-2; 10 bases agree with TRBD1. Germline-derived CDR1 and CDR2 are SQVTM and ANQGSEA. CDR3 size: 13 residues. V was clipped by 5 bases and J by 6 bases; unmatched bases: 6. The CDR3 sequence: CSVFDRGLNGYTF. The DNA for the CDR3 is TGCAGCGTTTTTGACAGGGGGCTTAATGGCTACACCTTC. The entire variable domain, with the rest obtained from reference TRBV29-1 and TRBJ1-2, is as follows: SAVISQKPSRDICQRGTSLTIQCQVDSQVTMMFWYRQQPGQSLTLIATANQGSEATYESGFVIDKFPISRPNLTFSTLTVSNMSPEDSSIYLCSVFDRGLNGYTFGSGTRLTVV.

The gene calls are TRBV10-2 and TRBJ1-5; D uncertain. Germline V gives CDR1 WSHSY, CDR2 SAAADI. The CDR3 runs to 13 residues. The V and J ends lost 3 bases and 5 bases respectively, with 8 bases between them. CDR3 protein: CASSDGGYQPQHF. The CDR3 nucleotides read TGCGCCAGCAGTGATGGAGGATATCAGCCCCAGCATTTT.

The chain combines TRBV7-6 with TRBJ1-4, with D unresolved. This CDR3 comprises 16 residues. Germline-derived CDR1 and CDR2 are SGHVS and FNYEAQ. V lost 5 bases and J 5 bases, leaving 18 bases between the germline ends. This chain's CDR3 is CASSPNSGMINEKLFF. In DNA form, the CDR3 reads TGTGCCAGCAGCCCTAATTCCGGGATGATCAATGAAAAACTGTTTTTT. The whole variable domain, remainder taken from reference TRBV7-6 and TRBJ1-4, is GAGVSQSPRYKVTKRGQDVALRCDPISGHVSLYWYRQALGQGPEFLTYFNYEAQQDKSGLPNDRFSAERPEGSISTLTIQRTEQRDSAMYRCASSPNSGMINEKLFFGSGTQLSVL.

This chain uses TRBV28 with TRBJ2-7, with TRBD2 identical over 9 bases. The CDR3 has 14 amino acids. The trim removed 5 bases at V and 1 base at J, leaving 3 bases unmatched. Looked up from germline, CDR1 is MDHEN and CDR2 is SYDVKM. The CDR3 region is CASSISGSSYEQYF. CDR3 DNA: TGTGCCAGCAGTATTAGCGGGAGTTCCTACGAGCAGTACTTC.

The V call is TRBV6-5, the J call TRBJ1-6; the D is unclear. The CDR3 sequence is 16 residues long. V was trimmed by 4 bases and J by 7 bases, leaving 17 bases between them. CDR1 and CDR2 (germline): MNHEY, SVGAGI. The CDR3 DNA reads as TGTGCCAGCAGTTTCCGGGCGGCGGGTGCCAATTCACCCCTCCACTTT. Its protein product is CASSFRAAGANSPLHF.

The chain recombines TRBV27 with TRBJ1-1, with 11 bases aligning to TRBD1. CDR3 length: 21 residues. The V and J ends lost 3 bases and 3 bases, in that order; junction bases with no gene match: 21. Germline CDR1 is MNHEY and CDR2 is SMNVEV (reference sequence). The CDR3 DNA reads TGTGCCAGCAGTTTTAGTTTCGGACAGGGGGCGTACCATCCCATGGACACTGAAGCTTTCTTT. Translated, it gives CASSFSFGQGAYHPMDTEAFF.

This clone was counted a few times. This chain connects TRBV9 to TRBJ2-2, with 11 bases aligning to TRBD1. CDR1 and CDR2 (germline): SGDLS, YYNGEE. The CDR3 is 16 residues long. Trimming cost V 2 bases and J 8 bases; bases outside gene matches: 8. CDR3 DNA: TGTGCCAGCAGCGTCGCCGGGACAGGGGGTGGAGGGGAGCTGTTTTTT. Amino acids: CASSVAGTGGGGELFF. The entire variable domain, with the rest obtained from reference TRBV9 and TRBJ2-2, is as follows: DSGVTQTPKHLITATGQRVTLRCSPRSGDLSVYWYQQSLDQGLQFLIQYYNGEERAKGNILERFSAQQFPDLHSELNLSSLELGDSALYFCASSVAGTGGGGELFFGEGSRLTVL.